These 25 T cell receptor beta chains were sequenced from one sample in a study of PD-L1 blockade in urothelial cancer. Clones were read by immunoSEQ multiplex PCR, and TCRdb kept only the in-frame ones, dropping some. The sample carries around 70,000 clones, 84% recorded once. Specified time point: pretreatment peripheral blood. The sample was PBMCs, taken around atezolizumab (anti-PD-L1) treatment. These receptors were obtained from a woman in her 70s with urothelial cancer.

This clone appeared a single time. V gene TRBV14 combines with J gene TRBJ1-2, with 7 bases aligning to TRBD1. V lost 5 bases to trimming and J lost 3 bases; unmatched junction nucleotides: 3. Germline CDR1 and CDR2: SGHDN and FVKESK. This CDR3 contains 13 residues. The CDR3 protein is CASSEGTDYGYTF. CDR3 bases: TGTGCCAGCAGCGAAGGGACAGACTATGGCTACACCTTC.

This clone was seen once. The genes are TRBV7-6 and TRBJ2-2; D remains unclear. V lost 3 bases to trimming and J lost 0 bases, with 11 bases between them. The germline CDR1 and CDR2 sequences are SGHVS and FNYEAQ. The CDR3 covers 16 residues. The CDR3 loop is CASSFTANANTGELFF. The CDR3 bases are TGTGCCAGCAGCTTCACTGCTAACGCGAACACCGGGGAGCTGTTTTTT.

This clone has only a few counts. This sequence joins TRBV6-5 and TRBJ2-2; 11 bases agree with TRBD1. The CDR3 has 15 amino acids. Germline V lookup: CDR1 MNHEY, CDR2 SVGAGI. Trimming cost V 7 bases and J 3 bases; bases outside gene matches: 4. The DNA of the CDR3 is TGTGCCAGCATCGGACAGGGGGCACACACCGGGGAGCTGTTTTTT. Translated, it gives CASIGQGAHTGELFF.

The chain has TRBV28 and TRBJ2-7, with TRBD1 as a possible D gene (5 bases). The CDR3 totals 15 residues. The V gene's germline CDR1 is MDHEN and CDR2 SYDVKM. V shed 4 bases and J shed 1 base, with 14 bases lying between them. CDR3 protein: CASSSPQGLSYEQYF. For the CDR3, the DNA is TGTGCCAGCAGTTCCCCCCAGGGCCTTTCCTACGAGCAGTACTTC.

V usage is TRBV11-2 and J usage is TRBJ1-1, with D perhaps TRBD1 (5 bases). Germline CDR1 and CDR2: SGHAT and FQNNGV. CDR3 length equals 15 residues. V was clipped by 4 bases and J by 6 bases, with 18 bases between them. Here the CDR3 reads CASSYLAWGASEAFF. The CDR3 nucleotides read TGTGCCAGCAGCTACCTGGCTTGGGGCGCGTCTGAAGCTTTCTTT.

The rearrangement uses TRBV4-3 and TRBJ1-4, with D possibly matching TRBD1 (5 bases). This CDR3 is built from 15 residues. V lost 1 base, J lost 8 bases, and 14 bases lay in between. Germline values: CDR1 LGHNA, CDR2 YSLEER. The DNA of the CDR3 is TGCGCCAGCAGCCAAGTCGGAGGGGCACGGGAAAAACTGTTTTTT. Translated, it gives CASSQVGGAREKLFF.

The genes are TRBV11-2 and TRBJ1-4; 7 bases fit TRBD1. The CDR3 is 17 amino acids. The germline V gene encodes CDR1 SGHAT and CDR2 FQNNGV. The V gene end was trimmed by 2 bases and the J gene end by 3 bases; junction bases not matched to a gene: 9. In DNA form, the CDR3 reads TGTGCCAGCAGCTTAATCAGGGGGGCTGCGGCTAATGAAAAACTGTTTTTT. This encodes CASSLIRGAAANEKLFF.

In DNA form, the CDR3 reads TGCAGCGTTGTAGAGCTAGCGGGGGAGACCCAGTACTTC. Amino acid sequence: CSVVELAGETQYF. The chain couples TRBV29-1 to TRBJ2-5; TRBD2 matches at 9 bases. The CDR3 spans 13 residues. V gave up 4 bases and J gave up 5 bases; unmatched junction bases: 5. Per the germline V gene, CDR1 is SQVTM and CDR2 is ANQGSEA. Drawing the rest from reference TRBV29-1 and TRBJ2-5, the complete variable domain is SAVISQKPSRDICQRGTSLTIQCQVDSQVTMMFWYRQQPGQSLTLIATANQGSEATYESGFVIDKFPISRPNLTFSTLTVSNMSPEDSSIYLCSVVELAGETQYFGPGTRLLVL.

The rearrangement links TRBV5-1 to TRBJ2-3, with TRBD2 matching 7 bases. Germline V lookup: CDR1 SGHRS, CDR2 YFSETQ. The CDR3 extends over 14 amino acids. Trimming at V came to 1 base and at J to 1 base, leaving 0 bases not matched to a gene. In nucleotides, the CDR3 is TGCGCCAGCAGCTTGACTAGCGGCACAGATACGCAGTATTTT. Translating gives CASSLTSGTDTQYF.

This chain links TRBV19 with TRBJ2-7, with 13 bases identical to TRBD2. The junction had 1 base not matched to a gene; V was cut back by 5 bases and J by 0 bases. This CDR3 contains 15 residues. Germline V gene lookup returns CDR1 LNHDA and CDR2 SQIVND (reference sequence). The CDR3 bases are TGTGCCAGTAGTCGGACTAGCGGGAGCTCCTACGAGCAGTACTTC. Amino acid sequence: CASSRTSGSSYEQYF.

CDR3 bases: TGTGCCATCAGTGAAGGGGTCAGGAGACACACTGAAGCTTTCTTT. Protein: CAISEGVRRHTEAFF. The chain is built from TRBV10-3 and TRBJ1-1, with D perhaps TRBD1 (5 bases). V lost 3 bases and J lost 3, with 14 bases in between. The germline V gene has CDR1 ENHRY and CDR2 SYGVKD. The CDR3 consists of 15 residues.

This chain links TRBV7-2 with TRBJ2-3; 10 bases line up with TRBD2. The V segment lost 5 bases and the J segment 7 bases; nucleotides outside the gene matches: 9. The CDR3 contains 15 residues. CDR1 is SGHTA and CDR2 is FQGNSA in the germline V gene. The CDR3 is CASSMTSGPQNTQYF. CDR3 bases: TGTGCCAGCAGCATGACTAGCGGGCCACAAAATACGCAGTATTTT.

V usage is TRBV4-3 and J usage is TRBJ1-2; D is perhaps TRBD1 (6 bases). Germline CDR1 LGHNA, CDR2 YSLEER. V was pared by 3 bases and J by 4 bases, with 15 bases between. This CDR3 is 15 amino acids long. CDR3 amino acids: CASSHATGSGYGYTF. The CDR3, as DNA: TGCGCCAGCAGCCATGCTACAGGGTCTGGCTATGGCTACACCTTC.

The chain employs TRBV29-1 and TRBJ1-1; perhaps TRBD1 as D (5 bases). The CDR3 has 14 residues. V lost 0 bases and J lost 1, with 9 bases in between. CDR1 and CDR2 (germline): SQVTM, ANQGSEA. For the CDR3, the DNA is TGCAGCGTTGAAGATCAGGGTACGAACACTGAAGCTTTCTTT. Its protein is CSVEDQGTNTEAFF.

The CDR3 region is CASSPPGTLPYEQYF. CDR3 nucleotide sequence: TGTGCCAGCAGCCCCCCCGGGACACTCCCCTACGAGCAGTACTTC. V is TRBV7-9 and J is TRBJ2-7; D might be TRBD1 (6 bases). Trimming cost V 5 bases and J 2 bases, with 16 bases left between them. CDR1 is SEHNR, CDR2 FQNEAQ, per germline (reference sequence). CDR3 length: 15 residues. The entire variable domain, with the rest obtained from reference TRBV7-9 and TRBJ2-7, is as follows: DTGVSQNPRHKITKRGQNVTFRCDPISEHNRLYWYRQTLGQGPEFLTYFQNEAQLEKSRLLSDRFSAERPKGSFSTLEIQRTEQGDSAMYLCASSPPGTLPYEQYFGPGTRLTVT.

The chain links TRBV4-3 to TRBJ2-7; 7 bases map to TRBD2. The CDR3 is made up of 15 amino acids. The V segment lost 1 base and the J segment 2 bases; nucleotides outside the gene matches: 5. CDR1 is LGHNA and CDR2 is YSLEER in the germline V gene. The CDR3 nucleotides read TGCGCCAGCAGCCAAGGTCCAGCGGGGCCCTACGAGCAGTACTTC. It encodes CASSQGPAGPYEQYF.

This chain links TRBV29-1 with TRBJ1-2, with 9 bases fitting TRBD1. This CDR3 is built from 15 residues. Germline V gene sequence: CDR1 SQVTM, CDR2 ANQGSEA. V lost 4 bases, J lost 8 bases, and 14 bases stayed unmatched. The CDR3 nucleotides are TGCAGCGTTGGTCGGAACAGGGGGCGGACGGAAGGCTACACCTTC. Translation gives CSVGRNRGRTEGYTF.

V is TRBV30 and J is TRBJ1-4, with D possibly TRBD1 on 5 matching bases. Germline V gives CDR1 GTSNPN, CDR2 SVGIG (reference sequence). V lost 1 base to trimming and J lost 8 bases, with 11 bases between them. CDR3 length: 13 residues. CDR3 in DNA: TGTGCCTGGAGTGGGCAGGGAATAGAAAAACTGTTTTTT. The encoded protein is CAWSGQGIEKLFF.

The chain recombines TRBV4-3 with TRBJ1-5; no reliable D call. Germline V lookup: CDR1 LGHNA, CDR2 YSLEER. Trimming removed 4 bases from V and 2 bases from J, with 15 bases in between. The CDR3 totals 16 residues. The CDR3 region is CASSPGGGPGNQPQHF. The CDR3 bases are TGCGCCAGCAGCCCCGGAGGCGGCCCCGGCAATCAGCCCCAGCATTTT.

This clone was observed a handful of times. This chain links TRBV6-1 with TRBJ1-5, with D unclear. The germline V gene encodes CDR1 MNHNS and CDR2 SASEGT. The CDR3 is 13 residues long. V shed 2 bases and J shed 5 bases, with 7 bases lying between them. The CDR3 nucleotides read TGTGCCAGCAGTGAAAACGGGGATCAGCCCCAGCATTTT. This encodes CASSENGDQPQHF.

This clone was counted a few times. V is TRBV29-1 and J is TRBJ2-7; D gene ambiguous. The CDR3 contains 12 residues. Trimming removed 5 bases from V and 2 bases from J, with 10 bases in between. Per germline, CDR1 SQVTM and CDR2 ANQGSEA. Here the CDR3 reads CSVKAETYEQYF. The CDR3 DNA follows: TGCAGCGTTAAGGCGGAAACCTACGAGCAGTACTTC.

The chain combines TRBV5-4 with TRBJ2-7, with a weak D call TRBD2 (5 bases). Trimming shortened V by 2 bases and J by 3 bases, and 12 bases separated the two germline ends. This CDR3 is built from 14 residues. The germline CDR1 and CDR2 sequences are SGHNT and YYREEE (reference sequence). The CDR3 region is CASSLDGEFYEQYF. DNA of the CDR3: TGTGCCAGCAGCTTAGACGGGGAATTCTACGAGCAGTACTTC.

J is TRBJ2-7 and V is TRBV30; TRBD1 is a possible D gene (5 bases). The ends were cut back, 5 bases at V and 6 bases at J, with 17 bases in the middle. Germline V gene sequence: CDR1 GTSNPN, CDR2 SVGIG (reference sequence). The CDR3 spans 13 residues. CDR3 in DNA: TGTGCCTGGGAACGGGCCCCCCAGGGCGAGCAGTACTTC. This gives the protein CAWERAPQGEQYF.

This chain connects TRBV19 to TRBJ2-5, with 11 bases identical to TRBD2. Unmatched junction bases numbered 4, after V lost 3 bases and J lost 4 bases. Germline CDR1 and CDR2: LNHDA and SQIVND (reference sequence). The CDR3 runs 15 residues. CDR3 nucleotide sequence: TGTGCCAGTAGTATTTATACTAGCGGGGGAGAGACCCAGTACTTC. Protein product: CASSIYTSGGETQYF.

This chain connects TRBV5-4 to TRBJ2-3; no firm D call. The ends were cut back, 4 bases at V and 2 bases at J, with 5 bases in the middle. This CDR3 has 12 residues. The V gene's germline CDR1 is SGHNT and CDR2 YYREEE (reference sequence). In DNA, the CDR3 is TGTGCCAGCAGCCAACTCACAGATACGCAGTATTTT. It codes for CASSQLTDTQYF.